The rows below give T cell receptor beta chains drawn from one sample of a study of blood T cell repertoires in COVID-19. The method was immunoSEQ multiplex PCR; TCRdb's version includes in-frame clones alone and lacks a portion of them. Seen here are some 360,000 clones, around 87% observed once, and the top ten hold 2.3%. Sequencing input: peripheral blood. These receptors originate from a woman in her sixties with COVID-19, enrolled during active disease. Both conserved end residues are part of each CDR3. D genes are given only for firm matches. Only some rows state a clone size, as once, few, many or a class for expanded clones.

d_gene: NA; v_gene: TRBV15; j_gene: TRBJ1-2; len: 12; abundance: NA; CDR3aa: CATSSANYGYTF; CDR3nt: TGTGCCACCAGCAGCGCTAACTATGGCTACACCTTC
d_gene: TRBD2; v_gene: TRBV3-1/TRBV3-2; j_gene: TRBJ2-5; len: 18; abundance: NA; CDR3aa: CASSLLAGATFDQETQYF; CDR3nt: TGTGCCAGCAGCCTTCTAGCGGGGGCTACTTTCGACCAAGAGACCCAGTACTTC
d_gene: NA; v_gene: TRBV19; j_gene: TRBJ1-5; len: 16; abundance: NA; CDR3aa: CASSISSGYSNQPQHF; CDR3nt: TGTGCCAGTAGTATTTCGTCAGGATATAGCAATCAGCCCCAGCATTTT
d_gene: TRBD1; v_gene: TRBV28; j_gene: TRBJ1-2; len: 15; abundance: NA; CDR3aa: CASSPHRTGEYGYTF; CDR3nt: TGTGCCAGCAGTCCACATAGGACAGGGGAATATGGCTACACCTTC
d_gene: TRBD2; v_gene: TRBV11-2; j_gene: TRBJ2-7; len: 15; abundance: NA; CDR3aa: CASSTSGDFSYEQYF; CDR3nt: TGTGCCAGCAGCACTAGCGGGGACTTCTCCTACGAGCAGTACTTC
d_gene: NA; v_gene: TRBV7-9; j_gene: TRBJ1-4; len: 16; abundance: NA; CDR3aa: CASSLGREGYNEKLFF; CDR3nt: TGTGCCAGCAGCTTAGGTAGAGAGGGTTATAATGAAAAACTGTTTTTT
d_gene: NA; v_gene: TRBV6-1; j_gene: TRBJ2-7; len: 17; abundance: NA; CDR3aa: CASSKDKALGSTYEQYF; CDR3nt: TGTGCCAGCAGTAAAGACAAGGCCCTGGGTAGCACCTACGAGCAGTACTTC
d_gene: NA; v_gene: TRBV6-5; j_gene: TRBJ2-3; len: 15; abundance: NA; CDR3aa: CASSRQDSGTDTQYF; CDR3nt: TGTGCCAGCAGTCGACAGGACTCGGGCACAGATACGCAGTATTTT
d_gene: NA; v_gene: TRBV24-1; j_gene: TRBJ1-2; len: 14; abundance: NA; CDR3aa: CATSRDSGDYGYTF; CDR3nt: TGTGCCACCAGCCGGGACTCGGGGGACTATGGCTACACCTTC
d_gene: NA; v_gene: TRBV3-1/TRBV3-2; j_gene: TRBJ1-3; len: 18; abundance: NA; CDR3aa: CASSPTGGGTSSGNTIYF; CDR3nt: TGTGCCAGCAGCCCAACGGGCGGGGGTACGAGCTCTGGAAACACCATATATTTT
d_gene: NA; v_gene: TRBV25-1; j_gene: TRBJ1-4; len: 15; abundance: NA; CDR3aa: CASSDRGHSNEKLFF; CDR3nt: TGTGCCAGCAGTGATAGAGGACACAGTAATGAAAAACTGTTTTTT
d_gene: NA; v_gene: TRBV28; j_gene: TRBJ1-2; len: 11; abundance: NA; CDR3aa: CATEPSYGYTF; CDR3nt: TGTGCCACCGAACCCAGCTATGGCTACACCTTC
d_gene: TRBD2; v_gene: TRBV19; j_gene: TRBJ2-5; len: 16; abundance: few; CDR3aa: CASSSSSGGGQETQYF; CDR3nt: TGTGCCAGTAGCTCGTCTAGCGGGGGAGGGCAAGAGACCCAGTACTTC
d_gene: TRBD2; v_gene: TRBV4-1; j_gene: TRBJ2-2; len: 15; abundance: NA; CDR3aa: CASSQGAGVTGELFF; CDR3nt: TGCGCCAGCAGCCAAGGAGCGGGGGTGACCGGGGAGCTGTTTTTT
d_gene: NA; v_gene: TRBV30; j_gene: TRBJ2-3; len: 15; abundance: NA; CDR3aa: CAWSVPRRSTDTQYF; CDR3nt: TGTGCCTGGAGTGTCCCCAGGAGGAGCACAGATACGCAGTATTTT
d_gene: NA; v_gene: TRBV3-1/TRBV3-2; j_gene: TRBJ2-5; len: 12; abundance: NA; CDR3aa: CASSHLDMTQYF; CDR3nt: TGTGCCAGCAGCCACTTGGACATGACCCAGTACTTC
d_gene: NA; v_gene: TRBV2; j_gene: TRBJ2-7; len: 13; abundance: NA; CDR3aa: CASSIRDAYEQYF; CDR3nt: TGTGCCAGCAGCATCAGGGATGCCTACGAGCAGTACTTC
d_gene: NA; v_gene: TRBV3-1/TRBV3-2; j_gene: TRBJ1-1; len: 13; abundance: NA; CDR3aa: CASSQVGGGKAFF; CDR3nt: TGTGCCAGCAGCCAAGTGGGGGGGGGTAAAGCTTTCTTT
d_gene: TRBD1; v_gene: TRBV7-8; j_gene: TRBJ1-1; len: 14; abundance: NA; CDR3aa: CASSLGTGPTEAFF; CDR3nt: TGTGCCAGCAGCTTGGGGACAGGGCCCACTGAAGCTTTCTTT
d_gene: TRBD1; v_gene: TRBV5-1; j_gene: TRBJ1-1; len: 16; abundance: NA; CDR3aa: CASSPDRGGLNTEAFF; CDR3nt: TGCGCCAGCAGCCCGGACAGGGGGGGGTTGAACACTGAAGCTTTCTTT
d_gene: NA; v_gene: TRBV27; j_gene: TRBJ2-7; len: 14; abundance: NA; CDR3aa: CASSLNRVSYEQYF; CDR3nt: TGTGCCAGCAGTTTGAACAGGGTTTCCTACGAGCAGTACTTC
d_gene: NA; v_gene: TRBV5-1; j_gene: TRBJ2-3; len: 14; abundance: NA; CDR3aa: CASSYRSSTDTQYF; CDR3nt: TGCGCCAGCAGCTACAGGTCTAGCACAGATACGCAGTATTTT
d_gene: NA; v_gene: TRBV5-1; j_gene: TRBJ2-7; len: 14; abundance: NA; CDR3aa: CASSRQEGASEQYF; CDR3nt: TGCGCCAGCAGCAGGCAGGAGGGGGCGAGCGAGCAGTACTTC
d_gene: NA; v_gene: TRBV28; j_gene: TRBJ2-1; len: 12; abundance: NA; CDR3aa: CASLTGYNEQFF; CDR3nt: TGTGCCAGTCTGACAGGTTACAATGAGCAGTTCTTC
d_gene: TRBD1; v_gene: TRBV25-1; j_gene: TRBJ2-7; len: 13; abundance: NA; CDR3aa: CASVDRGGVEQYF; CDR3nt: TGTGCCAGCGTGGACAGGGGAGGGGTCGAGCAGTACTTC
d_gene: NA; v_gene: TRBV2; j_gene: TRBJ2-1; len: 15; abundance: NA; CDR3aa: CASSASGGSYNEQFF; CDR3nt: TGTGCCAGCAGTGCGAGCGGAGGCTCCTACAATGAGCAGTTCTTC
d_gene: NA; v_gene: TRBV6-5; j_gene: TRBJ2-3; len: 13; abundance: few; CDR3aa: CASSYSSIDTQYF; CDR3nt: TGTGCCAGCAGTTACTCGTCCATAGATACGCAGTATTTT
d_gene: NA; v_gene: TRBV15; j_gene: TRBJ1-4; len: 15; abundance: NA; CDR3aa: CATSRDGGGLEKLFF; CDR3nt: TGTGCCACCAGCAGAGACGGAGGCGGGTTAGAAAAACTGTTTTTT
d_gene: TRBD1; v_gene: TRBV2; j_gene: TRBJ1-4; len: 15; abundance: few; CDR3aa: CASSGQGARNEKLFF; CDR3nt: TGTGCCAGCAGTGGTCAGGGGGCGCGGAATGAAAAACTGTTTTTT
d_gene: NA; v_gene: TRBV5-1; j_gene: TRBJ2-3; len: 18; abundance: NA; CDR3aa: CASSLAGLRGLTTDTQYF; CDR3nt: TGCGCCAGCAGCTTGGCTGGTCTGCGGGGGCTTACCACAGATACGCAGTATTTT
d_gene: TRBD1; v_gene: TRBV28; j_gene: TRBJ1-2; len: 15; abundance: NA; CDR3aa: CASSFGQGGYYGYTF; CDR3nt: TGTGCCAGCAGTTTCGGACAGGGGGGTTACTATGGCTACACCTTC
d_gene: NA; v_gene: TRBV5-1; j_gene: TRBJ2-1; len: 16; abundance: NA; CDR3aa: CASSLVAGQGLGEQFF; CDR3nt: TGCGCCAGCAGCTTGGTAGCGGGACAGGGATTGGGTGAGCAGTTCTTC
d_gene: NA; v_gene: TRBV24-1; j_gene: TRBJ2-3; len: 15; abundance: NA; CDR3aa: CATSGGRSSTDTQYF; CDR3nt: TGTGCCACCAGTGGTGGGCGTTCTAGCACAGATACGCAGTATTTT
d_gene: TRBD2; v_gene: TRBV11-3; j_gene: TRBJ2-3; len: 14; abundance: NA; CDR3aa: CASSLGLAADTQYF; CDR3nt: TGTGCCAGCAGCTTGGGACTAGCTGCAGATACGCAGTATTTT
d_gene: NA; v_gene: TRBV5-1; j_gene: TRBJ2-5; len: 16; abundance: NA; CDR3aa: CASSLGLSQVQETQYF; CDR3nt: TGCGCCAGCAGCTTAGGACTCTCGCAGGTTCAAGAGACCCAGTACTTC
d_gene: TRBD2; v_gene: TRBV11-2; j_gene: TRBJ2-4; len: 17; abundance: NA; CDR3aa: CASSFSLAGGSRNIQYF; CDR3nt: TGTGCCAGCAGCTTTTCGCTAGCGGGGGGTAGTAGGAACATTCAGTACTTC